Below, 18 T cell receptor beta chains from the same sample are listed, as sequenced in a study of regulatory T cells in long-lasting Graves disease. Arm-PCR of CDR3 regions and iRepertoire HTBI primers were the basis on which TCR beta libraries were built. TCRdb reprocessed the multiplex PCR reads with MiXCR, giving one entry per CDR3 protein. The sample includes 200,000 to 250,000 distinct CDR3 sequences, 20% of them seen just once. Documented time point: newly diagnosed GD, antithyroid drugs for less than 3 months. RNA from PBMCs was the source of the TCR library. The specimen comprised peripheral blood mononuclear cells (PBMCs), sampled at new diagnosis, from a patient treated with antithyroid drugs. These receptors came from a female donor with Graves disease.

CDR3 sequence: CASSRGRGDTQYF. CDR3 sequence (DNA): TGTGCCAGCAGCCGGGGCCGAGGAGATACGCAGTATTTT. The chain combines TRBV7-7 with TRBJ2-3; D tentatively reads TRBD1 or TRBD2 (5 bases each). The germline gives CDR1 SSHAT, CDR2 FNYEAQ (reference sequence). Trimming left V 5 bases short and J 5 bases short, with 11 bases between. This CDR3 spans 13 amino acids.

This clonotype came up many times. V gene TRBV11-3 combines with J gene TRBJ1-2, with 9 positions matching TRBD1. The CDR3 has 14 amino acids. Per germline, CDR1 SGHNT and CDR2 YENEEA. With V trimmed by 5 bases and J by 7 bases, 8 bases remained unmatched. The CDR3 DNA is TGTGCCAGCAGCATAAAACAGGGGGCGCTTGGCTACACCTTC. Protein sequence: CASSIKQGALGYTF.

At least ten counts were recorded for this clonotype. The chain joins TRBV27 to TRBJ1-6; D possibly corresponds to TRBD1 (6 bases). With 4 bases removed from V and 8 bases from J, the gap between germline ends came to 9 bases. Germline V gene lookup returns CDR1 MNHEY and CDR2 SMNVEV (reference sequence). CDR3 length: 13 amino acids. In DNA form, the CDR3 reads TGTGCCAGCAGTTCATACAGGGATTCACCCCTCCACTTT. It codes for CASSSYRDSPLHF.

The chain combines TRBV7-2 with TRBJ2-7; 8 bases are shared with TRBD1. V lost 1 base to trimming and J lost 7 bases; unmatched junction nucleotides: 9. This CDR3 comprises 15 residues. Per germline, CDR1 SGHTA and CDR2 FQGNSA. The CDR3 region is CASSLEGQGLREQYF. The CDR3 DNA sequence: TGTGCCAGCAGCTTAGAAGGACAGGGATTGAGAGAGCAGTACTTC.

This clonotype was recorded many times. The J gene is TRBJ2-6, the V gene TRBV5-8; D ambiguous. Trimming pared 4 bases from V and 0 bases from J, leaving 11 bases between. Germline V gene sequence: CDR1 SGHTS, CDR2 YDEGEE. The CDR3 runs 16 residues. CDR3: CASSTSGYSGANVLTF. CDR3 coding DNA: TGTGCCAGCAGCACCTCCGGGTACTCTGGGGCCAACGTCCTGACTTTC.

The chain links TRBV18 to TRBJ1-5; D perhaps matches TRBD1 (6 bases). The length of the CDR3 is 15 residues. The V gene's germline CDR1 is KGHSH and CDR2 LQKENI. V lost 2 bases, J lost 1 base, and 9 bases lay in between. CDR3 in DNA: TGTGCCAGCTCACCAACCGGGACAAGCAATCAGCCCCAGCATTTT. Protein product: CASSPTGTSNQPQHF.

There are many counts of this clonotype. This chain uses TRBV20-1 with TRBJ1-2; 9 nucleotides agree with TRBD1. The CDR3 sequence is 13 residues long. J lost 6 bases, V lost 3 bases, and 5 bases had no gene match. Germline CDR1 DFQATT, CDR2 SNEGSKA (reference sequence). CDR3: CSASPGQGNGYTF. The CDR3 DNA sequence: TGCAGTGCTAGCCCGGGACAGGGAAATGGCTACACCTTC.

This clonotype showed up many times. This chain uses TRBV2 with TRBJ2-5; D remains ambiguous. The V and J ends lost 4 bases and 7 bases respectively, with 13 bases between them. The CDR3 loop spans 13 amino acids. Germline-derived CDR1 and CDR2 are SNHLY and FYNNEI. The CDR3 region is CASSGAQKGTQYF. CDR3 coding DNA: TGTGCCAGCAGTGGGGCCCAGAAAGGGACCCAGTACTTC. The complete variable domain, with remaining parts taken from reference TRBV2 and TRBJ2-5, reads EPEVTQTPSHQVTQMGQEVILRCVPISNHLYFYWYRQILGQKVEFLVSFYNNEISEKSEIFDDQFSVERPDGSNFTLKIRSTKLEDSAMYFCASSGAQKGTQYFGPGTRLLVL.

In its sample, this clonotype was seen a few times. CDR3 protein: CSARGRGGQQETQYF. DNA for the CDR3: TGCAGTGCTAGAGGCCGGGGTGGTCAACAAGAGACCCAGTACTTC. J is TRBJ2-5 and V is TRBV20-1; D is perhaps TRBD2 (5 bases). Germline CDR1 reads DFQATT; CDR2 reads SNEGSKA (reference sequence). Trimming removed 1 base from V and 2 bases from J, with 14 bases in between. The CDR3 runs 15 residues.

This clonotype was found many times. The rearrangement joins TRBV6-2 or TRBV6-3 to TRBJ2-7; D is ambiguous. This CDR3 is 14 amino acids long. Trimming cost V 3 bases and J 1 base, with 10 bases left between them. Germline CDR1 and CDR2: MNHEY and SVGEGT. This chain's CDR3 is CASSYRLGSYEQYF. In DNA, the CDR3 is TGTGCCAGCAGTTATCGTCTGGGTTCCTACGAGCAGTACTTC.

This clonotype appeared a few times. DNA of the CDR3: TGTGCCAGCAGAACAGGGGGCAGGTACGAGCAGTACTTC. This codes for CASRTGGRYEQYF. The J gene is TRBJ2-7, the V gene TRBV5-6; 9 bases are a match to TRBD1. The junction had 4 bases not matched to a gene; V was cut back by 5 bases and J by 4 bases. Germline V gene sequence: CDR1 SGHDT, CDR2 YYEEEE. CDR3 length: 13 residues.

The rearrangement uses TRBV20-1 and TRBJ2-5, with TRBD1 matching over 10 bases. Losses at the gene ends were 1 base for V and 5 bases for J; bases not matched to a gene: 10. Germline V CDR1 and CDR2: DFQATT, SNEGSKA (reference sequence). CDR3 size: 16 residues. CDR3: CSARVIDRGRRETQYF. DNA for the CDR3: TGCAGTGCTAGAGTCATCGACAGGGGGCGGAGGGAGACCCAGTACTTC.

The chain uses TRBV11-2 and TRBJ1-1; tentative D call: TRBD1 (6 bases). Germline V gives CDR1 SGHAT, CDR2 FQNNGV. This CDR3 has 14 amino acids. Trimming stripped 4 bases from V and 5 bases from J, with 14 bases between. CDR3 amino acids: CASSSTGTVTEAFF. CDR3 coding DNA: TGTGCCAGCAGCTCCACAGGGACCGTGACTGAAGCTTTCTTT.

To note about this clonotype: This may stem from a read error, because a much larger clone lies one nucleotide away. This sequence joins TRBV24-1 and TRBJ2-7; 9 bases agree with TRBD1. Germline V CDR1 and CDR2: KGHDR, SFDVKD. V shed 7 bases, J shed 10 bases, and the junction held 25 bases outside the gene matches. This CDR3 contains 18 residues. The DNA for the CDR3 is TGTGCCACCAGCCAAGACTCCGCCGTCGGGACAGGGAGGAGCAATCAGTACTTC. This encodes CATSQDSAVGTGRSNQYF.

A remark on this clonotype: With a far larger clone one base away, a read error is the likely cause. The CDR3 nucleotides read TGTGCCAGCAGCCCGATGGACAGGGTAGGGAATTACGAGCAGTACTTC. It translates to CASSPMDRVGNYEQYF. The chain joins TRBV7-8 to TRBJ2-7, with 8 bases that match TRBD1. With V trimmed by 5 bases and J by 4 bases, 13 bases remained unmatched. This CDR3 is built from 16 residues. Germline V gives CDR1 SGHVS, CDR2 FQNEAQ.

This clonotype was counted ten times or more. The chain links TRBV11-2 to TRBJ2-7; 7 bases fit TRBD1. Germline V CDR1 and CDR2: SGHAT, FQNNGV. The CDR3 has 15 amino acids. The trim removed 1 base at V and 2 bases at J, leaving 5 bases unmatched. The CDR3 protein is CASSLVSGTAYEQYF. The DNA of the CDR3 is TGTGCCAGCAGCTTAGTCTCCGGGACAGCCTACGAGCAGTACTTC.

This clonotype was found many times. The chain carries TRBV7-9 and TRBJ1-2; unclear D gene. Trimming removed 0 bases at V and 4 bases at J, with 9 bases between. This CDR3 has 14 residues. Germline CDR1 SEHNR, CDR2 FQNEAQ (reference sequence). The CDR3 nucleotides are TGTGCCAGCAGCTTAGCGCCAGAGGGCTATGGCTACACCTTC. Its translation is CASSLAPEGYGYTF.

In this sample, this clonotype turned up once. A much larger clone differs by one base, so this may be a read error. The V call is TRBV6-1, the J call TRBJ2-7, with 16 bases aligning to TRBD2. Germline V gene lookup returns CDR1 MNHNS and CDR2 SASEGT. The CDR3 loop spans 16 amino acids. The CDR3 loop reads CASSSGLAGGPYEQHF. DNA for the CDR3: TGTGCCAGCAGCTCGGGACTAGCGGGAGGGCCCTACGAGCAGCACTTC.